This TCR beta chain was sequenced during a study of OX40 agonist ivuxolimab in advanced cancers. Across the study: Patients received the agonistic anti-OX40 (CD134) antibody ivuxolimab.

The CDR3 loop spans 15 amino acids. The table came from immunoSEQ multiplex PCR; TCRdb's copy has only in-frame clones and leaves some out. Of roughly 120,000 clones detected, roughly nine tenths appear once; the ten largest clones hold approximately 0.55%. The chain joins TRBV21-1 to TRBJ2-3. TRBV21-1 counts as a pseudogene. Sequencing used CD4+ or CD8+ T cells sorted from blood, obtained in a trial of the OX40 agonist ivuxolimab. The clonotype originates from an adult with an advanced solid tumor such as melanoma, head and neck, liver or kidney cancer. The CDR3 is CASRQPGPGTDTQYF. The CDR3 DNA follows: TGTGCCAGCAGACAACCGGGACCAGGCACAGATACGCAGTATTTT.